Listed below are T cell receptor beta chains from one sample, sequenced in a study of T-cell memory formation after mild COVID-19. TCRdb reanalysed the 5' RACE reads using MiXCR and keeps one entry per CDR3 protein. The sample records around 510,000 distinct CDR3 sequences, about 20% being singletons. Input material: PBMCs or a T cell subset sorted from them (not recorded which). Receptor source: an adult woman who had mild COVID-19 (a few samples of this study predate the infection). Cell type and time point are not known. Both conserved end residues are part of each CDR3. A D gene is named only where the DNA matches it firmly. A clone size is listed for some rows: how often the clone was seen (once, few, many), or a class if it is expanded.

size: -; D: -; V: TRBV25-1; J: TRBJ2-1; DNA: TGTGCCAGCAGTGAAGTCGGCAGGGGAAAGGACAATGAGCAGTTCTTC; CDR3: CASSEVGRGKDNEQFF
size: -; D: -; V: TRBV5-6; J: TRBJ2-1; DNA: TGTGCCACCTCGGGGTGGTACTACAATGAGCAGTTCTTC; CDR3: CATSGWYYNEQFF
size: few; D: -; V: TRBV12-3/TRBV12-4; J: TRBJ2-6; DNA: TGTGCCAGCAGTACCCGGTCTATCTCTGGGGCCAACGTCCTGACTTTC; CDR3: CASSTRSISGANVLTF
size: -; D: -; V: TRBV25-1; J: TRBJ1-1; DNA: TGTGCCAGCAGTGGACCAGCGAACACTGAAGCTTTCTTT; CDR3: CASSGPANTEAFF
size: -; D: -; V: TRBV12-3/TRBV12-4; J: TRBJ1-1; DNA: TGTGCCAGCAGTTCGGGCGGGTACACTGAAGCTTTCTTT; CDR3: CASSSGGYTEAFF
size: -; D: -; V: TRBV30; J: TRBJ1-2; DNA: TGTGCCTCGGGTGGTTATGGCTACACCTTC; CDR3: CASGGYGYTF
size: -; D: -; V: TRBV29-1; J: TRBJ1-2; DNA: TGCAGCGTTGAAGATCAAACTAACTATGGCTACACCTTC; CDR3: CSVEDQTNYGYTF
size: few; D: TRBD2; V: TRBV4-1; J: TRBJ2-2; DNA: TGCGCCAGCAGCCAAGAGAGCGGGAGGGCCGGCGGGGAGCTGTTTTTT; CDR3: CASSQESGRAGGELFF
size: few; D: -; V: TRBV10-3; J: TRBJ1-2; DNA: TGTGCCATCAGCGGTGGACTGGATGCTAACTATGGCTACACCTTC; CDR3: CAISGGLDANYGYTF
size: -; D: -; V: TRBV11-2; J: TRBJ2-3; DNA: TGTGCCAGCAGCCGTAACGGGGTGGGAGATACGCAGTATTTT; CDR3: CASSRNGVGDTQYF
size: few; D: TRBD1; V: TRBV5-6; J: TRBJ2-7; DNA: TGTGCCAGCAGCTTGGGACAGGGCAGCTTCTACGAGCAGTACTTC; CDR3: CASSLGQGSFYEQYF
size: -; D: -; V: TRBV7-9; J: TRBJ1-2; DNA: TGTGCCAGCAGCTTAGTTAGGGCCAGGGTGACTGGCTACACCTTC; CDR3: CASSLVRARVTGYTF
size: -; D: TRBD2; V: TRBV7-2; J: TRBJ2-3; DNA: TGTGCCAGCAGCATCTCGGGAGGGAGTTGGGCAGATACGCAGTATTTT; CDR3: CASSISGGSWADTQYF
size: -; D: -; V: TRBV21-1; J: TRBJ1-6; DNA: TGTGCCAGCAGCAAAGTGCAGGGCTCCTATAATTCACCCCTCCACTTT; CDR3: CASSKVQGSYNSPLHF
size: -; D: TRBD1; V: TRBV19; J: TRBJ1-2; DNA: TGTGCCAGTAATCAGGGGGCTTGGGACTATGGCTACACCTTC; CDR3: CASNQGAWDYGYTF
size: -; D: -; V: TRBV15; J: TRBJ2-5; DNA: TGTGCCACCAGCCTACCGGCCGGGTCCTGGACCCAGTACTTC; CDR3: CATSLPAGSWTQYF
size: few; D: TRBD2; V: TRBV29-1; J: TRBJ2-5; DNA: TGCAGCGTTGAACGGGAGGGGGGCCCCGGGACCCAGTACTTC; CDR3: CSVEREGGPGTQYF
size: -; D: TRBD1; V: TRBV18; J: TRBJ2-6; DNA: TGTGCCAGCTCACCAACAGGGGCGCCATCTGGGGCCAACGTCCTGACTTTC; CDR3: CASSPTGAPSGANVLTF
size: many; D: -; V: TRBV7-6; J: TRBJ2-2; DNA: TGTGCCAGCAGCTTAATCACCGGGGAGCTGTTTTTT; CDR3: CASSLITGELFF
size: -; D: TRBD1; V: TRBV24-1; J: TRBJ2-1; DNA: TGTGCCACCAGTGATCCTTCCGGGACAGCAACCTACAATGAGCAGTTCTTC; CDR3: CATSDPSGTATYNEQFF
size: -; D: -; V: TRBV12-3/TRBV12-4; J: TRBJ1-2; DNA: TGTGCCAGCAGTTTAGTTCAGGGGATTAATGGCTACACCTTC; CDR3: CASSLVQGINGYTF
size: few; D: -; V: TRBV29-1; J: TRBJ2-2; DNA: TGCAGCGTTGAGAAAACGAACACCGGGGAGCTGTTTTTT; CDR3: CSVEKTNTGELFF
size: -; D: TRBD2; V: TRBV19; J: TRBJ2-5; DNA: TGTGCCAGTAGTGGTGCGGTCGGGACTAGCGGTCAAGAGACCCAGTACTTC; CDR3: CASSGAVGTSGQETQYF
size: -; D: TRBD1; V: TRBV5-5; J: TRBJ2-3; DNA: TGTGCCAGCAGCTGGACAGGGGGGGAAGATACGCAGTATTTT; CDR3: CASSWTGGEDTQYF
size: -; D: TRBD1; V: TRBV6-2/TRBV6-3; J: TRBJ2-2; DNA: TGTGCCAGCAGTTACTCCCTCAGGGGCGGACAGGCCGGGGAGCTGTTTTTT; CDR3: CASSYSLRGGQAGELFF
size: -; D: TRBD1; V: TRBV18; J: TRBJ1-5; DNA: TGTGCCAGCTCACCGTCGGGACAGAATAGCAATCAGCCCCAGCATTTT; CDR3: CASSPSGQNSNQPQHF
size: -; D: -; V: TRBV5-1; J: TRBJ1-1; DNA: TGCGCCAGCAGCTCCCACAGGGCTGGGAACACTGAAGCTTTCTTT; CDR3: CASSSHRAGNTEAFF
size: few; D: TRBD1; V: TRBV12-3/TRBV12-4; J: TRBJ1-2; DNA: TGTGCCAGCAGTTTAACCTCGACAGGGAACTATGGCTACACCTTC; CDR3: CASSLTSTGNYGYTF
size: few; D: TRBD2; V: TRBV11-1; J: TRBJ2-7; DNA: TGTGCCAGCAGCTTTCGACTAGCGGAGAACTACGAGCAGTACTTC; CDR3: CASSFRLAENYEQYF
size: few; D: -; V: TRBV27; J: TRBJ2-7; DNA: TGTGCCAGCAGTTTATCCGCCAAGGGGAGGGAGCAGTACTTC; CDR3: CASSLSAKGREQYF
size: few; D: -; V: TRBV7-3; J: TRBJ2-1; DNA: TGTGCCAGCAGCATCATGGGGGGTGAGCAGTTCTTC; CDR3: CASSIMGGEQFF
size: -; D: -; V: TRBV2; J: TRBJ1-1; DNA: TGTGCCAGCAGTGTCGGTCCGTACACTGAAGCTTTCTTT; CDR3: CASSVGPYTEAFF
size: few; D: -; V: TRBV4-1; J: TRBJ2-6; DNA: TGCGCCAGCAGCCAAACGACAGGGGCCAACGTCCTGACTTTC; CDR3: CASSQTTGANVLTF
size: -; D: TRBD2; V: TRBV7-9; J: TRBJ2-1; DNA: TGTGCCAGCAGCGCCCTAGCGGGAAACTACAATGAGCAGTTCTTC; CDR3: CASSALAGNYNEQFF
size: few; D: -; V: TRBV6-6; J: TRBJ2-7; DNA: TGTGCCAGCAGCCGCGACAAAGCCTACGAGCAGTACTTC; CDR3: CASSRDKAYEQYF
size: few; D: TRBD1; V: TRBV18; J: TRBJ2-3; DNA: TGTGCCAGCTCACCGACGAACGACAGGGGAATAGATACGCAGTATTTT; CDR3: CASSPTNDRGIDTQYF
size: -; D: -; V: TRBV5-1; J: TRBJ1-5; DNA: TGCGCCAGCAGCTTGGGTCCCTTGAGTGATAGCAATCAGCCCCAGCATTTT; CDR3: CASSLGPLSDSNQPQHF
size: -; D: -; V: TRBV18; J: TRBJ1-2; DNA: TGTGCCAGCTCACCACCAGGGGAATTTAACTATGGCTACACCTTC; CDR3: CASSPPGEFNYGYTF
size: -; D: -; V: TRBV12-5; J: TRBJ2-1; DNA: TGTGCTAGTGGTTTGGCGAAAAATGAGCAGTTCTTC; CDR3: CASGLAKNEQFF
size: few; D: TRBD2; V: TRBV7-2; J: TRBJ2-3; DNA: TGTGCTAATAAAGAACCCGAGCGGGAGCGAGGCACAGATACGCAGTATTTT; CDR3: CANKEPERERGTDTQYF
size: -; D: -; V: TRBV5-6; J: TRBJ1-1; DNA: TGTGCCAGCACCTCGCTTGGGGGAGGAAACACTGAAGCTTTCTTT; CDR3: CASTSLGGGNTEAFF
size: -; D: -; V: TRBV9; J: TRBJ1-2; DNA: TGTGCCAGCAGCTCGCAGGACGGCCCTACCCTCTATGGCTACACCTTC; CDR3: CASSSQDGPTLYGYTF
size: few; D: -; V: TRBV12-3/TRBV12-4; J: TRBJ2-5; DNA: TGTGCCAGCAGTTTCGTAGTCGGGGGAGAGACCCAGTACTTC; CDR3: CASSFVVGGETQYF
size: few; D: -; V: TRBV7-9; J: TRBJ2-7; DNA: TGTGCCAGCAGCTTAACAGTGGGGCACAGCTACGAGCAGTACTTC; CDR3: CASSLTVGHSYEQYF
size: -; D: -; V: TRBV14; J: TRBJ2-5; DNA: TGTGCCAGCAGCCTCCTGGGAGGGGGCGGAGAGACCCAGTACTTC; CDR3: CASSLLGGGGETQYF
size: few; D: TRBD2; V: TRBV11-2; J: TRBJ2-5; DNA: TGTGCCAGCAGTCCTGTCCGACTAGCGGGAGGGCAGTACCAAGAGACCCAGTACTTC; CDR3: CASSPVRLAGGQYQETQYF
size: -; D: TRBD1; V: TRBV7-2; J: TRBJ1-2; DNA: TGTGCCAGCAGCCAGGACAGGATATATGGCTACACCTTC; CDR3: CASSQDRIYGYTF
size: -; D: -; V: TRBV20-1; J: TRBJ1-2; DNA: TGCAGTGCTAGAGACCACGAAAGGACTGGTCTAAACTATGGCTACACCTTC; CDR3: CSARDHERTGLNYGYTF
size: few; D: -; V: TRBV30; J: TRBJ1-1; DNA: TGTGCCTGGAGTGACCAATTAGGGGCCCGCGGGACTGAAGCTTTCTTT; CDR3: CAWSDQLGARGTEAFF